This note documents a single T cell receptor (beta chain) sequence. No antigen is known for it. It was RNA transcripts that yielded the amplified TCR beta CDR3 regions. Initially, a first-round RT-PCR of the TCR CDR3 employed the HTBI primer set. TCRdb independently ran MiXCR on the multiplex PCR reads; one entry per CDR3 protein. Among 600,000 to 900,000 distinct CDR3 sequences, about 16% were seen once, and the ten largest hold around 8%. Uncontrolled infections, other autoimmune diseases, pregnancy or lactation led to exclusion of patients. The entry originates in a study of T cells in Graves' hyperthyroidism and ophthalmopathy. Notes on the study in general: Within blood appeared most thyroid clonotypes that had expanded above 0.001. Progression to ophthalmopathy was predicted a median of 6.5 months early.

CDR1 and CDR2 (germline): DFQATT, SNEGSKA (reference sequence). The CDR3 has 12 residues. The junction had 5 bases not matched to a gene; V was cut back by 5 bases and J by 6 bases. This rearrangement joins TRBV20-1 to TRBJ1-1; 8 bases align to TRBD1. The material sequenced was blood. This sequence originates from a man between 18 and 35 years old with Graves' hyperthyroidism. The CDR3 nucleotides read TGCAGTGCTGTCGACAGGGGCTCTGAAGCTTTCTTT. Its protein product is CSAVDRGSEAFF.